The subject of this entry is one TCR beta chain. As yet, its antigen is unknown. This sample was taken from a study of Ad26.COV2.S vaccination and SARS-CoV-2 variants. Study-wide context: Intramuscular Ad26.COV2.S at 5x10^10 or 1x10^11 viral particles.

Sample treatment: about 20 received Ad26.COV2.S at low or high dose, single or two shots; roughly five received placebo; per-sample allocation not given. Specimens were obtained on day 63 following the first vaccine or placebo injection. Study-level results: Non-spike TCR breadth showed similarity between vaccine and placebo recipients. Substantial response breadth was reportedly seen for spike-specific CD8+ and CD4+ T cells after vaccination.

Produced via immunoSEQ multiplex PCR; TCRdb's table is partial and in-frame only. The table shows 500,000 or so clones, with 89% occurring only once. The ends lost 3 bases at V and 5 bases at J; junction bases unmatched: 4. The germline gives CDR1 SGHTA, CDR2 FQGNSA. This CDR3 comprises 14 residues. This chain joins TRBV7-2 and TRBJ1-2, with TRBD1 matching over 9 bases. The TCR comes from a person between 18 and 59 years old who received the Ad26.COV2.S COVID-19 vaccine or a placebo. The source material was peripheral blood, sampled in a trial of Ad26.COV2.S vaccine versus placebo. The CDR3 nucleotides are TGTGCCAGCAGCTTGGGACAGGGACAATATGGCTACACCTTC. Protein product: CASSLGQGQYGYTF.